One and the same sample provided the 5 T cell receptor beta chains below, sequenced in a study of T cell responses to AZD1222 COVID-19 vaccine. Sequencing used immunoSEQ multiplex PCR; TCRdb keeps in-frame clones, though not all of them. This table holds some 130,000 clones, 92% found once. The sample in question was peripheral blood, obtained on day 0 of AZD1222 vaccination. These receptors were collected from an adult in good health.

The rearrangement uses TRBV7-6 and TRBJ2-1, with D maybe TRBD2 (6 bases). The germline gives CDR1 SGHVS, CDR2 FNYEAQ. V was clipped by 6 bases and J by 0 bases, with 15 bases between them. This CDR3 contains 16 residues. The chain's CDR3 is CASRGLLGSSYNEQFF. CDR3 bases: TGTGCCAGCAGGGGACTGCTAGGCAGCTCCTACAATGAGCAGTTCTTC.

This chain joins TRBV29-1 and TRBJ1-3; no clear D gene. Germline CDR1 is SQVTM and CDR2 is ANQGSEA. The CDR3 covers 11 residues. The V end was cut by 3 bases, the J end by 9 bases, with 9 bases between. The CDR3 coding sequence is TGCAGCGTTGAGGAGAGAAGCACCATATATTTT. Protein: CSVEERSTIYF.

V is TRBV30 and J is TRBJ1-1, with no clear D. The CDR3 spans 15 residues. Germline V gives CDR1 GTSNPN, CDR2 SVGIG (reference sequence). Trimming removed 2 bases from V and 3 bases from J, with 16 bases in between. CDR3 protein: CAWSPERALYTEAFF. The DNA for the CDR3 is TGTGCCTGGAGTCCCGAGAGGGCGTTGTACACTGAAGCTTTCTTT.

The chain is built from TRBV27 and TRBJ1-2, with 8 nucleotides matching TRBD1. The CDR3 runs 14 residues. Unmatched junction bases numbered 8, after V lost 6 bases and J lost 5 bases. From germline, CDR1 is MNHEY and CDR2 SMNVEV (reference sequence). The CDR3 protein is CASRIDRGGYGYTF. The CDR3, as DNA: TGTGCCAGCAGGATCGACAGGGGAGGGTATGGCTACACCTTC.

The genes are TRBV28 and TRBJ2-5; a possible D gene is TRBD2 (6 bases). This CDR3 has 14 residues. In germline, CDR1 is MDHEN, CDR2 SYDVKM. V gave up 5 bases and J gave up 1 base, with 11 bases separating them. CDR3 sequence (DNA): TGTGCCAGCAGTACTCTTAGCGGCCAAGAGACCCAGTACTTC. This sequence encodes CASSTLSGQETQYF.